A selection of T cell receptor beta chains follows, all from one sample in a study of T cell repertoires in cytomegalovirus infection. TCRdb re-called the reads through MiXCR, storing one row per CDR3 protein. The table shows 560,000 or so distinct CDR3 sequences, with approximately 17% occurring only once. The sequenced sample was CD8+ T cells from PBMCs. The receptors shown here come from a human donor in good health (CMV status not recorded). Some clones in this sample may be carry-over from other donors' samples. Both conserved end residues are part of each CDR3. D genes are given only for firm matches. Size values are once, few and many counts, or a class for expanded clones, and some rows have none.

>NA|TRBJ2-2|TRBV20-1|TRBD1
CSARGLGQGHQLDTGELFF
TGCAGTGCTAGAGGTTTAGGACAGGGACATCAATTGGACACCGGGGAGCTGTTTTTT
>many|TRBJ2-1|TRBV10-3|NA
CAISDMDWYNEQFF
TGTGCCATCAGTGATATGGACTGGTACAATGAGCAGTTCTTC
>NA|TRBJ1-4|TRBV27|NA
CASSFREGRTNEKLFF
TGTGCCAGCAGTTTCCGAGAGGGCAGGACTAATGAAAAACTGTTTTTT
>many|TRBJ2-1|TRBV28|TRBD2
CASSLYAGVYNEQFF
TGTGCCAGCAGTTTATACGCGGGAGTCTACAATGAGCAGTTCTTC
>many|TRBJ1-1|TRBV6-6|TRBD1
CASSYSRRQGKNTEAFF
TGTGCCAGCAGTTACTCCCGGAGACAGGGAAAGAACACTGAAGCTTTCTTT
>many|TRBJ2-2|TRBV24-1|TRBD1
CATSDFRTGPLVTGELFF
TGTGCCACCAGTGACTTCAGGACAGGGCCTCTGGTCACCGGGGAGCTGTTTTTT
>few|TRBJ1-2|TRBV29-1|TRBD1
CSVVLRGHSNYGYTF
TGCAGCGTCGTCCTCAGGGGGCATTCCAACTATGGCTACACCTTC
>many|TRBJ1-2|TRBV9|NA
CASSGRRGPFYGYTF
TGTGCCAGCAGCGGAAGAAGGGGTCCATTCTATGGCTACACCTTC
>few|TRBJ1-2|TRBV30|NA
CAWSLSGYGYTF
TGTGCCTGGAGTCTATCAGGGTATGGCTACACCTTC
>NA|TRBJ2-1|TRBV5-6|NA
CASSFDSDNEQFF
TGTGCCAGCAGCTTTGACAGTGACAATGAGCAGTTCTTC
>many|TRBJ2-3|TRBV7-3|TRBD2
CASSLRATGLAETDTQYF
TGTGCCAGCAGCTTAAGGGCCACGGGTCTAGCGGAAACAGATACGCAGTATTTT
>NA|TRBJ1-4|TRBV7-9|NA
CASSLQTTGPTNEKLFF
TGTGCCAGCAGCTTACAGACAACAGGGCCAACTAATGAAAAACTGTTTTTT
>few|TRBJ1-1|TRBV12-3/TRBV12-4|NA
CASTMGFSEAFF
TGTGCCAGCACTATGGGTTTCTCTGAAGCTTTCTTT
>NA|TRBJ1-5|TRBV5-5|TRBD1
CARSLWDRSNQPQHF
TGTGCCAGAAGCTTGTGGGACAGGAGCAATCAGCCCCAGCATTTT
>NA|TRBJ1-1|TRBV5-4|NA
CASSPGQLEAFF
TGTGCCAGCAGCCCCGGACAACTTGAAGCTTTCTTT
>many|TRBJ1-2|TRBV7-9|TRBD1
CASSSQGAAAGYTF
TGTGCCAGCAGCTCCCAGGGGGCGGCAGCTGGCTACACCTTC
>NA|TRBJ1-2|TRBV6-2/TRBV6-3|NA
CASSYQALDGYTF
TGTGCCAGCAGTTACCAAGCTTTGGACGGCTACACCTTC
>few|TRBJ1-1|TRBV2|NA
CASRTGTVMNTEAFF
TGTGCCAGCAGAACCGGGACGGTCATGAACACTGAAGCTTTCTTT
>many|TRBJ2-7|TRBV7-3|NA
CASSLAQGPYEQYF
TGTGCCAGCAGCTTAGCACAGGGACCCTACGAGCAGTACTTC
>few|TRBJ2-1|TRBV9|TRBD2
CASSVVAGDNNEQFF
TGTGCCAGCAGCGTAGTAGCGGGAGACAACAATGAGCAGTTCTTC
>many|TRBJ1-6|TRBV7-9|NA
CASSALQGSDSPLHF
TGTGCCAGCAGCGCCTTGCAGGGAAGCGACTCACCCCTCCACTTT
>many|TRBJ2-1|TRBV7-3|NA
CASSLMASAFDEQFF
TGTGCCAGCAGCTTAATGGCTAGCGCCTTCGATGAGCAGTTCTTC
>NA|TRBJ1-5|TRBV4-2|NA
CASSQYGGMGQPQHF
TGTGCCAGCAGCCAATATGGGGGGATGGGACAGCCCCAGCATTTT
>NA|TRBJ1-6|TRBV6-2/TRBV6-3|NA
CASEGQGITLHF
TGTGCCAGCGAAGGCCAAGGGATAACCCTCCACTTT
>many|TRBJ2-2|TRBV7-9|TRBD2
CASSSGTSGALANTGELFF
TGTGCCAGCAGCTCGGGGACTAGCGGTGCCCTCGCGAACACCGGGGAGCTGTTTTTT
>NA|TRBJ2-5|TRBV20-1|TRBD1
CSARDRQGARTSRETQYF
TGCAGTGCTAGAGATCGACAGGGGGCTCGGACTAGCCGAGAGACCCAGTACTTC
>once|TRBJ1-2|TRBV4-2|NA
CASSQEDSIGSYYNYGYTF
TGTGCCAGCAGCCAAGAAGACAGTATCGGCTCTTACTACAACTATGGCTACACCTTC
>few|TRBJ2-7|TRBV27|NA
CASSLSQGAVEQYF
TGTGCCAGCAGTTTATCCCAAGGGGCGGTTGAGCAGTACTTC
>few|TRBJ2-6|TRBV9|NA
CASSVQGSGANVLTF
TGTGCCAGCAGCGTTCAGGGATCTGGGGCCAACGTCCTGACTTTC
>NA|TRBJ2-1|TRBV14|TRBD1
CASSFLGQGRDEQFF
TGTGCCAGCAGCTTCCTGGGACAGGGGAGGGATGAGCAGTTCTTC
>NA|TRBJ2-7|TRBV14|NA
CASSQEDLVYYEQYF
TGTGCCAGCAGCCAAGAAGATCTAGTATACTACGAGCAGTACTTC
>few|TRBJ1-5|TRBV5-6|NA
CASSFSGDPITSAQPQHF
TGTGCCAGCAGTTTCTCTGGGGACCCCATCACATCAGCTCAGCCCCAGCATTTT
>few|TRBJ2-7|TRBV4-1|NA
CASSQEPLASSYEQYF
TGCGCCAGCAGCCAAGAACCACTAGCTAGCTCCTACGAGCAGTACTTC
>few|TRBJ1-5|TRBV9|NA
CASSVGPGSNQPQHF
TGTGCCAGCAGCGTAGGTCCCGGGAGCAATCAGCCCCAGCATTTT
>NA|TRBJ2-3|TRBV9|TRBD1
CASSAAGTGKDTQYF
TGTGCCAGCAGCGCAGCCGGGACAGGGAAGGATACGCAGTATTTT
>many|TRBJ2-1|TRBV6-1|TRBD2
CASSDPREDLNNEQFF
TGTGCCAGCAGTGACCCACGGGAGGATTTGAACAATGAGCAGTTCTTC
>few|TRBJ1-4|TRBV27|TRBD1
CASSLWGQRNEKLFF
TGTGCCAGCAGTTTATGGGGACAGAGGAATGAAAAACTGTTTTTT
>few|TRBJ1-5|TRBV15|TRBD1
CATRQGMGNQPQHF
TGTGCCACTAGACAGGGTATGGGCAATCAGCCCCAGCATTTT
>many|TRBJ2-3|TRBV7-9|NA
CASSLDILLEQADTQYF
TGTGCCAGCAGCTTAGATATTTTGCTGGAACAGGCAGATACGCAGTATTTT
>NA|TRBJ2-1|TRBV6-5|NA
CASSYIGTNNEQFF
TGTGCCAGCAGTTATATCGGAACTAACAATGAGCAGTTCTTC
>few|TRBJ2-3|TRBV6-4|TRBD2
CASSDNGGEIHTQYF
TGTGCCAGCAGTGACAACGGGGGGGAAATCCATACGCAGTATTTT
>few|TRBJ2-3|TRBV19|TRBD2
CASTPVSGGTDTQYF
TGTGCCAGTACCCCGGTTAGCGGGGGAACAGATACGCAGTATTTT
>many|TRBJ2-7|TRBV7-9|NA
CASSSNWYEQYF
TGTGCCAGCAGCTCCAACTGGTACGAGCAGTACTTC
>many|TRBJ1-1|TRBV7-3|TRBD1
CASSTWDRDRSTEAFF
TGTGCCAGCAGCACCTGGGACAGGGATCGGAGCACTGAAGCTTTCTTT
>many|TRBJ2-5|TRBV7-3|TRBD2
CASSELAGALETQYF
TGTGCCAGCAGCGAACTAGCGGGAGCTTTAGAGACCCAGTACTTC
>few|TRBJ2-5|TRBV2|TRBD1
CASSMGQAETQYF
TGTGCCAGCAGTATGGGACAGGCGGAGACCCAGTACTTC
>NA|TRBJ2-1|TRBV3-1|NA
CASSQGAATTSYNEQFF
TGTGCCAGCAGCCAAGGTGCGGCGACAACGAGCTACAATGAGCAGTTCTTC